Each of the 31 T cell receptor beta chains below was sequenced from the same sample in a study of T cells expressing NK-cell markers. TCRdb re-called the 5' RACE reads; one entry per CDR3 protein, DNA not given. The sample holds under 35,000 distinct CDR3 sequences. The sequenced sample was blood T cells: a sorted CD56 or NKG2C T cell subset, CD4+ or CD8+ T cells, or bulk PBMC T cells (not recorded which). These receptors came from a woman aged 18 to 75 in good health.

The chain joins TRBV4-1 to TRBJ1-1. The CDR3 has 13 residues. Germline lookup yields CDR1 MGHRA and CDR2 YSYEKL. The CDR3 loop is CASSQVEGTEAFF.

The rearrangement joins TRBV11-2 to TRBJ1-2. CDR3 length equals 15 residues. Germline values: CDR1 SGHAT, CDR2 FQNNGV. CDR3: CASSLEEAGRYGYTF.

The CDR3 is CSATDSLAGNQPQHF. This chain connects TRBV20-1 to TRBJ1-5; TCRdb's assignment of TRBD1 cannot be checked, as there is no DNA. From germline, CDR1 is DFQATT and CDR2 SNEGSKA (reference sequence). CDR3 length: 15 amino acids.

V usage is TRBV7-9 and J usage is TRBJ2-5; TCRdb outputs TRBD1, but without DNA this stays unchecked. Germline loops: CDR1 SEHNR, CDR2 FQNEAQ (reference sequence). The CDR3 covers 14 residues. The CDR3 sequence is CASSSRLPGKTQYF.

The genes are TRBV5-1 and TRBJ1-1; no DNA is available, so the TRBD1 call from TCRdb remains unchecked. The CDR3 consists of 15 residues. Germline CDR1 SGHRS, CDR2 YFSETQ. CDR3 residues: CASSWGDRENTEAFF.

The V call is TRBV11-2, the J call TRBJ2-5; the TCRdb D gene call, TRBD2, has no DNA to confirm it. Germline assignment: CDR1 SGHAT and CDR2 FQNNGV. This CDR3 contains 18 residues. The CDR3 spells CASSLGGIVTSGQETQYF.

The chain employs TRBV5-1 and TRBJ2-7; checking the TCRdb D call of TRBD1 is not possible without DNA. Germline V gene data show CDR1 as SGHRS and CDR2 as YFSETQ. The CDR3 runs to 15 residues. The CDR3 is CASSLGQGDLDEQYF.

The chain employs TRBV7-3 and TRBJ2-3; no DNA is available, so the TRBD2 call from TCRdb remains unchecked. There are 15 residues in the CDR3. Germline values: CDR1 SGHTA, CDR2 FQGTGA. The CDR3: CASSSTSGGTDTQYF.

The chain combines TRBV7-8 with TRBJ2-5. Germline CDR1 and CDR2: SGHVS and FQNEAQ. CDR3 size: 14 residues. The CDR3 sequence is CASSSENALETQYF. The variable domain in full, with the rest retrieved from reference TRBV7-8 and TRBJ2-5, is GAGVSQSPRYKVAKRGQDVALRCDPISGHVSLFWYQQALGQGPEFLTYFQNEAQLDKSGLPSDRFFAERPEGSVSTLKIQRTQQEDSAVYLCASSSENALETQYFGPGTRLLVL.

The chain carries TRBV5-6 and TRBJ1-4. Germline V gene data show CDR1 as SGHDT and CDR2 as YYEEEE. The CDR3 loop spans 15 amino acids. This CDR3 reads CACSFSSRMNEKLFF.

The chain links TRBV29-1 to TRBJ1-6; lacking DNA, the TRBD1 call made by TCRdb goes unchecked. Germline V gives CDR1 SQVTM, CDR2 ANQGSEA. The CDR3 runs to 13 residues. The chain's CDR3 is CSVGEGGDSPLHF. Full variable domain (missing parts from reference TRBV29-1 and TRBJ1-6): SAVISQKPSRDICQRGTSLTIQCQVDSQVTMMFWYRQQPGQSLTLIATANQGSEATYESGFVIDKFPISRPNLTFSTLTVSNMSPEDSSIYLCSVGEGGDSPLHFGNGTRLTVT.

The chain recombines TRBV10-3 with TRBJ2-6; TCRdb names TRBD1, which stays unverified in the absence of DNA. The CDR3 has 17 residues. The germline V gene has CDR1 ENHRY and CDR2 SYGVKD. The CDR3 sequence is CAISDSPGGSGANVLTF.

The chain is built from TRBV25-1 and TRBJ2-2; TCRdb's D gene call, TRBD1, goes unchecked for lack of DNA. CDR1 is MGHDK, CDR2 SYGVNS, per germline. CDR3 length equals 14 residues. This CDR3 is CASSGKDSSGELFF.

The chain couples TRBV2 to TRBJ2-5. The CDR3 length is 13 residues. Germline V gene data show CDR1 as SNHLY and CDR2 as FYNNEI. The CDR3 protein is CASSGEAQETQYF.

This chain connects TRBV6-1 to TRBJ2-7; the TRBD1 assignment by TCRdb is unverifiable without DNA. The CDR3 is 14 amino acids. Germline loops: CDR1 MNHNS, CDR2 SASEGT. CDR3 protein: CASSRWDGSYEQYF.

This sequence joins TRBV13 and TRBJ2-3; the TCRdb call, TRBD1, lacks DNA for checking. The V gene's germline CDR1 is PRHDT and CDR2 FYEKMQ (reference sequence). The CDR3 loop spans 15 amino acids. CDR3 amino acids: CASSQRTGSTDTQYF.

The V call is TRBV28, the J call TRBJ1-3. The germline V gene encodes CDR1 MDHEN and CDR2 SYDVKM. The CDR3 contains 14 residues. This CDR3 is CASSFDPWLDTIYF.

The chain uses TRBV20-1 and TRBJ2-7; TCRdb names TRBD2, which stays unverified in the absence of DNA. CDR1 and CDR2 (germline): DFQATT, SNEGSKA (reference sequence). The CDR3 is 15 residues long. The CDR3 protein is CSARDQGGGNPTEYF.

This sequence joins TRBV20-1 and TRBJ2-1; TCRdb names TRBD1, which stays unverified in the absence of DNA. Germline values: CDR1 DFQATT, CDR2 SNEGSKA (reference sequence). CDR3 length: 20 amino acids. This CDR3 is CSATTPKDSPTASSYNEQFF.

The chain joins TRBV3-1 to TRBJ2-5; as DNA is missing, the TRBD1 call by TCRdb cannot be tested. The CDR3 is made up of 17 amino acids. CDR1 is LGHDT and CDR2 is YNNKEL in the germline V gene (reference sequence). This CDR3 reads CASSQDAVGQGRETQYF.

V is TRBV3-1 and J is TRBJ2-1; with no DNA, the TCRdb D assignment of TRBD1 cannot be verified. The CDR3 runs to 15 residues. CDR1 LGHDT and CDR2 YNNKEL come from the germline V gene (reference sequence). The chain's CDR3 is CASSPLGGGGDEQFF.

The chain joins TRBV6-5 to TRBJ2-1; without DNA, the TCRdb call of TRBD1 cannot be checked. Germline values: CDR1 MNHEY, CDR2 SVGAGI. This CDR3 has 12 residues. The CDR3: CASRPRGEEQFF.

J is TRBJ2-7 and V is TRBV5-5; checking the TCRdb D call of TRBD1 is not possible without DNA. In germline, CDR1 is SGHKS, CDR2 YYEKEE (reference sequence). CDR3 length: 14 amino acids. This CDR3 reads CASSLGTGGDEQYF.

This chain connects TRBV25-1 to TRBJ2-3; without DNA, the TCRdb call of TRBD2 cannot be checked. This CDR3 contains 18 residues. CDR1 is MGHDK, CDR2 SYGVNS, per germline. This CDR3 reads CASSEQPGLAVSTDTQYF. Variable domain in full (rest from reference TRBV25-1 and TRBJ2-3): EADIYQTPRYLVIGTGKKITLECSQTMGHDKMYWYQQDPGMELHLIHYSYGVNSTEKGDLSSESTVSRIRTEHFPLTLESARPSHTSQYLCASSEQPGLAVSTDTQYFGPGTRLTVL.

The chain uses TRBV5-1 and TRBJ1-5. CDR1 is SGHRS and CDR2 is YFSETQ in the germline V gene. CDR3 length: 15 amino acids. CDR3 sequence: CASRGGWDSNQPQHF.

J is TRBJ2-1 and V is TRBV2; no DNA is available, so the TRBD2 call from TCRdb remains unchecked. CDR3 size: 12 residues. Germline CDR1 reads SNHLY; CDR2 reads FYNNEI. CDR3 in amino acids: CASSAPGPEQFF.

The CDR3 loop reads CSARDSERGEFYEQYF. The rearrangement uses TRBV20-1 and TRBJ2-7; the TRBD2 assignment by TCRdb is unverifiable without DNA. The CDR3 length is 16 residues. Germline V gene data show CDR1 as DFQATT and CDR2 as SNEGSKA (reference sequence).

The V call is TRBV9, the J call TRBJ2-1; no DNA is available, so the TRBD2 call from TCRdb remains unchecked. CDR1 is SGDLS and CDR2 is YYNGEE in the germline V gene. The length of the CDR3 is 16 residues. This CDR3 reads CASSGGPTSSYNEQFF.

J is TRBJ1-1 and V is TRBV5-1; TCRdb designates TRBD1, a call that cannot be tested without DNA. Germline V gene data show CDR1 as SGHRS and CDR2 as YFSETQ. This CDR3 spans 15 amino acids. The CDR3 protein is CASRRGQGINTEAFF.

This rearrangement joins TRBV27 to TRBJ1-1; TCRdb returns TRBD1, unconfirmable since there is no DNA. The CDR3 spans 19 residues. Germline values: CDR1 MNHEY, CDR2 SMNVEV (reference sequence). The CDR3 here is CASSLLPPRDSQDATEAFF.

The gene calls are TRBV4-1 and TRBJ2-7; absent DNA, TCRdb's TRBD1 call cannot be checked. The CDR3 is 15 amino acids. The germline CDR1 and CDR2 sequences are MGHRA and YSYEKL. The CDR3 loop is CASSQDLAGNYEQYF.